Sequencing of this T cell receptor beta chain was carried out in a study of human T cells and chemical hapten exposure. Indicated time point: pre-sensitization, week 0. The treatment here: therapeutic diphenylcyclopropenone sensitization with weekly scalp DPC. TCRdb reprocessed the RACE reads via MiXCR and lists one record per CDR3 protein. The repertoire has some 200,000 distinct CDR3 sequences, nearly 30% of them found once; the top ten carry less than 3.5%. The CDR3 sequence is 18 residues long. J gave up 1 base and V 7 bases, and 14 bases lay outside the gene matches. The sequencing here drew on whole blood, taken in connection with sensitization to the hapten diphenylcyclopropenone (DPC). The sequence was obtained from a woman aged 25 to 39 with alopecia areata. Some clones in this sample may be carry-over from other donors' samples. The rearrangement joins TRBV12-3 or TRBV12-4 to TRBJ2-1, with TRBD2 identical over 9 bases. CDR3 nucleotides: TGTGCCAGCACCTACCTCGGAATAGCGGGAGTGTCCTACAATGAGCAGTTCTTC. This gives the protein CASTYLGIAGVSYNEQFF.